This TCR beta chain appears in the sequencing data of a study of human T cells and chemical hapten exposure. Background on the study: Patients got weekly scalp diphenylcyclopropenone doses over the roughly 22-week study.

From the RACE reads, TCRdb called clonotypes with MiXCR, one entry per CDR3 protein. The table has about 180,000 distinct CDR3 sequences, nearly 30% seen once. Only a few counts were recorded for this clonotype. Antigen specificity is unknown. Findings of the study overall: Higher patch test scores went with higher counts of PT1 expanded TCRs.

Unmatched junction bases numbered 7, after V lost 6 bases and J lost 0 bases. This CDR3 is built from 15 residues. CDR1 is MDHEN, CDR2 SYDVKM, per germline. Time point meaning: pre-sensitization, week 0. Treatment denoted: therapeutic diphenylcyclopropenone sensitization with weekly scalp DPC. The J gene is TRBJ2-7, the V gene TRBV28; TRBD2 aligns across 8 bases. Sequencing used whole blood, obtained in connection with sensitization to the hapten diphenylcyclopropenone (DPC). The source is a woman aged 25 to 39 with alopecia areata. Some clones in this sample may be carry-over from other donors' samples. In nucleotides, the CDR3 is TGTGCCAGCAGATCCCCAAGCGGGAGCTCCTACGAGCAGTACTTC. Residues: CASRSPSGSSYEQYF.